These 14 T cell receptor beta chains share one sample of origin, sequenced in a study of blood T cell repertoires in COVID-19. This table comes from immunoSEQ multiplex PCR, and its TCRdb copy is limited to in-frame clones, with some not included. The sample shows 100,000 to 150,000 clones, over 75% of them seen only once. Specimen: peripheral blood. The source is a woman at least 80 years old with acute or convalescent COVID-19.

J is TRBJ1-2 and V is TRBV6-1, with 7 nucleotides matching TRBD1. Germline values: CDR1 MNHNS, CDR2 SASEGT. CDR3 length equals 15 residues. V lost 2 bases and J lost 7; bases outside the gene matches: 10. CDR3 sequence: CASSERQGTASGYTF. CDR3 coding DNA: TGTGCCAGCAGTGAACGTCAGGGGACAGCCTCTGGCTACACCTTC.

The rearrangement uses TRBV3-1 (or the pseudogene TRBV3-2) and TRBJ2-2, with 7 bases aligning to TRBD1. V was clipped by 5 bases and J by 6 bases; unmatched bases: 3. The germline V gene encodes CDR1 LGHDT and CDR2 YNNKEL (reference sequence). The length of the CDR3 is 13 residues. The CDR3 loop is CASSRQGAGELFF. The CDR3 DNA sequence: TGTGCCAGCAGCAGACAGGGTGCCGGGGAGCTGTTTTTT.

DNA for the CDR3: TGTGCCAGCAGCGCACAGGCTTCCCCGAATCAGCCCCAGCATTTT. Translated: CASSAQASPNQPQHF. The chain combines TRBV7-2 with TRBJ1-5; possible D gene TRBD1, 5 bases. The CDR3 consists of 15 residues. The ends were cut back, 5 bases at V and 4 bases at J, with 15 bases in the middle. Germline V CDR1 and CDR2: SGHTA, FQGNSA.

The rearrangement links TRBV7-2 to TRBJ1-2, with a tentative D call TRBD1 (6 bases). Deletions cut 5 bases from V and 7 bases from J, with 14 bases between. The CDR3 has 13 residues. CDR1 and CDR2 from the germline V gene are SGHTA and FQGNSA. CDR3 in DNA: TGTGCCAGCAGCCCCGACAGGAGAAGTGGCTACACCTTC. As protein: CASSPDRRSGYTF.

The rearrangement uses TRBV5-4 and TRBJ2-3, with a possible D match to TRBD2 (7 bases). V lost 6 bases, J lost 4 bases, and 18 bases lay in between. The CDR3 totals 15 residues. CDR1 and CDR2 from the germline V gene are SGHNT and YYREEE (reference sequence). The CDR3 coding sequence is TGTGCCAGCAAACGGGGGGCAATGGGGGCAGATACGCAGTATTTT. This sequence encodes CASKRGAMGADTQYF.

The J gene is TRBJ2-3, the V gene TRBV7-9, with D possibly matching TRBD2 (5 bases). The germline gives CDR1 SEHNR, CDR2 FQNEAQ (reference sequence). V was pared by 5 bases and J by 2 bases, with 17 bases between. The CDR3 covers 16 residues. In nucleotides, the CDR3 is TGTGCCAGCAGCCGCGGGCTTCTCTATCTCACAGATACGCAGTATTTT. Its translation: CASSRGLLYLTDTQYF.

The rearrangement uses TRBV4-3 and TRBJ2-3; D unclear. V was shortened by 4 bases and J by 5 bases, with 10 bases between the two germline ends. The germline V gene encodes CDR1 LGHNA and CDR2 YSLEER. There are 13 residues in the CDR3. The CDR3 loop reads CASSRNPGDTQYF. For the CDR3, the DNA is TGCGCCAGCAGCCGAAACCCAGGAGATACGCAGTATTTT.

V is TRBV19 and J is TRBJ2-5; 8 positions match TRBD1. CDR3 length: 15 residues. V lost 3 bases and J lost 5; bases outside the gene matches: 8. CDR1 LNHDA and CDR2 SQIVND come from the germline V gene (reference sequence). The CDR3 coding sequence is TGTGCCAGTAGTATTACGACAGGGGTGGGGGAGACCCAGTACTTC. Translating it yields CASSITTGVGETQYF.

V is TRBV18 and J is TRBJ2-1; maybe TRBD1 (5 bases). Trimming took off 5 bases at V and 0 bases at J, with 11 bases between the two ends. This CDR3 contains 15 residues. Germline CDR1 reads KGHSH; CDR2 reads LQKENI. As DNA, the CDR3 is TGTGCCAGCTCATGGACACGCAGCTCCTACAATGAGCAGTTCTTC. Translating it yields CASSWTRSSYNEQFF.

The chain has TRBV6-5 and TRBJ1-6; D call uncertain. This CDR3 has 15 amino acids. The V end was cut by 7 bases, the J end by 7 bases, with 17 bases between. Per the germline V gene, CDR1 is MNHEY and CDR2 is SVGAGI. CDR3 coding DNA: TGTGCCAGCAATCCTGTAGGAGCGGGGAATTCACCCCTCCACTTT. It is translated as CASNPVGAGNSPLHF.

The chain combines TRBV7-9 with TRBJ2-7, with a weak D call TRBD2 (5 bases). The V end was cut by 3 bases, the J end by 1 base, with 13 bases between. Germline CDR1 is SEHNR and CDR2 is FQNEAQ (reference sequence). The CDR3 is 15 residues long. As DNA, the CDR3 is TGTGCCAGCAGCTTTGGTCGAGGGATTTCCTACGAGCAGTACTTC. Translating gives CASSFGRGISYEQYF.

The CDR3: CASSPRRGSNTEAFF. In nucleotides, the CDR3 is TGTGCCAGCAGTCCTCGCCGAGGGTCTAACACTGAAGCTTTCTTT. The chain recombines TRBV6-5 with TRBJ1-1; D uncertain. Germline V gene data show CDR1 as MNHEY and CDR2 as SVGAGI. V dropped 5 bases and J dropped 2 bases, with 15 bases sitting between them. The CDR3 consists of 15 residues.

The V gene is TRBV7-2, the J gene TRBJ1-1, with a tentative D call TRBD1 (5 bases). This CDR3 contains 15 residues. CDR1 and CDR2 (germline): SGHTA, FQGNSA. V was cut by 4 bases and J by 0 bases, with 12 bases left in between. The CDR3: CASSSRALMNTEAFF. The CDR3 nucleotides are TGTGCCAGCAGCTCCAGGGCCCTGATGAACACTGAAGCTTTCTTT.

This rearrangement joins TRBV7-2 to TRBJ1-1, with D uncertain. With 3 bases removed from V and 3 bases from J, the gap between germline ends came to 8 bases. Germline V gene lookup returns CDR1 SGHTA and CDR2 FQGNSA. The CDR3 spans 13 residues. The CDR3 is CASSLQRDTEAFF. Written as DNA, the CDR3 is TGTGCCAGCAGCTTGCAAAGAGACACTGAAGCTTTCTTT.